Listed below are T cell receptor beta chains from one sample, sequenced in a study of shared clonotypes between healthy human individuals. Profiled with immunoSEQ multiplex PCR; TCRdb holds only in-frame clones, not every one. The sample lists millions of clones, approximately 93% occurring once. The sequenced sample was naive CD4+ T cells from PBMCs. The receptors were sampled from a man between 18 and 29 years old in good health. Some clones in this sample may be carry-over from other donors' samples. Both conserved end residues are part of each CDR3. The D gene is left open where the match is weak. For some rows the clone size is stated as once, few or many, or as a class when expanded; others skip it.

J	size	D	V	CDR3	DNA
TRBJ2-3	NA	NA	TRBV5-1	CASSFVADGDTQYF	TGCGCCAGCAGCTTCGTGGCGGATGGGGATACGCAGTATTTT
TRBJ1-4	NA	TRBD1	TRBV19	CASSIGRQGRLFF	TGTGCCAGTAGTATAGGAAGACAGGGAAGACTGTTTTTT
TRBJ2-1	NA	TRBD2	TRBV10-3	CAITPGLAGYNEQFF	TGTGCCATCACCCCGGGACTAGCGGGCTACAATGAGCAGTTCTTC
TRBJ2-2	NA	NA	TRBV7-2	CASSLEEGVGELFF	TGTGCCAGCAGCTTAGAGGAGGGTGTCGGGGAGCTGTTTTTT
TRBJ2-1	NA	NA	TRBV11-3	CASSWTDRGEQFF	TGTGCCAGCAGCTGGACGGATCGGGGTGAGCAGTTCTTC
TRBJ1-4	once	NA	TRBV2	CASRLDVPKLFF	TGTGCCAGCAGATTGGACGTACCAAAACTGTTTTTT
TRBJ2-7	once	TRBD2	TRBV19	CASSNQLAGGLDEQYF	TGTGCCAGTAGTAATCAACTAGCGGGAGGGCTAGACGAGCAGTACTTC
TRBJ2-1	NA	TRBD2	TRBV28	CASSLVREGRRFF	TGTGCCAGCAGTTTGGTTCGGGAGGGCCGACGGTTCTTC
TRBJ1-2	NA	TRBD1	TRBV25-1	CASSKGGQVDGYTF	TGTGCCAGCAGCAAGGGGGGACAGGTGGATGGCTACACCTTC
TRBJ2-2	NA	TRBD1	TRBV19	CASTTGGTGELFF	TGTGCCAGTACGACAGGGGGCACCGGGGAGCTGTTTTTT
TRBJ1-2	NA	TRBD1	TRBV2	CASSERGQGHYGYTF	TGTGCCAGCAGTGAACGCGGACAGGGGCACTATGGCTACACCTTC
TRBJ2-1	NA	NA	TRBV5-1	CASSLVSRSSYNEQFF	TGCGCCAGCAGCTTGGTTTCCAGATCCTCCTACAATGAGCAGTTCTTC
TRBJ1-5	once	TRBD1	TRBV7-2	CASSRDRDQPQHF	TGTGCCAGCAGCAGGGACAGGGATCAGCCCCAGCATTTT
TRBJ2-5	NA	NA	TRBV18	CATTGLPQETQYF	TGTGCCACGACGGGACTTCCTCAAGAGACCCAGTACTTC
TRBJ2-1	NA	TRBD2	TRBV10-3	CAIRYHSGAYNEQFF	TGTGCCATCAGATATCATAGCGGGGCTTACAATGAGCAGTTCTTC
TRBJ2-7	NA	NA	TRBV18	CASSPRLANYEQYF	TGTGCCAGCTCACCCCGGTTAGCGAACTACGAGCAGTACTTC
TRBJ1-1	NA	NA	TRBV6-1	CASSEVTRKNTEAFF	TGTGCCAGCAGTGAAGTCACGCGGAAGAACACTGAAGCTTTCTTT
TRBJ1-2	few	NA	TRBV4-1	CASSQAMSLNYGYTF	TGCGCCAGCAGCCAAGCCATGAGCTTAAACTATGGCTACACCTTC
TRBJ2-2	NA	NA	TRBV18	CASSPPGRGNTGELFF	TGTGCCAGCTCACCACCGGGTCGGGGGAACACCGGGGAGCTGTTTTTT
TRBJ2-5	NA	NA	TRBV7-2	CASSQIRTGQETQYF	TGTGCCAGCAGCCAAATCAGGACTGGCCAAGAGACCCAGTACTTC
TRBJ2-7	NA	NA	TRBV7-9	CASTDTGEFKNEQYF	TGTGCCAGCACAGACACGGGGGAGTTTAAGAACGAGCAGTACTTC
TRBJ2-1	NA	TRBD2	TRBV11-2	CASSQGLAGVNEQFF	TGTGCCAGCAGCCAGGGACTAGCGGGAGTCAATGAGCAGTTCTTC
TRBJ2-2	NA	NA	TRBV9	CASSAGNTGELFF	TGTGCCAGCAGCGCGGGAAACACCGGGGAGCTGTTTTTT
TRBJ1-3	NA	NA	TRBV28	CASSSGYSGNTIYF	TGTGCCAGCAGTTCCGGCTACTCTGGAAACACCATATATTTT
TRBJ1-3	NA	NA	TRBV7-2	CATGTGSSGNTIYF	TGTGCCACGGGAACAGGGTCCTCTGGAAACACCATATATTTT
TRBJ2-1	NA	NA	TRBV5-6	CASSLRSITFYNEQFF	TGTGCCAGCAGCCTGAGGTCCATCACTTTCTACAATGAGCAGTTCTTC
TRBJ2-5	NA	TRBD1	TRBV11-2	CASSLGARGRETQYF	TGTGCCAGCAGCTTAGGCGCCAGGGGGCGGGAGACCCAGTACTTC
TRBJ2-7	NA	NA	TRBV5-1	CASSLEGWGYEQYF	TGCGCCAGCAGCTTGGAAGGTTGGGGCTACGAGCAGTACTTC
TRBJ1-1	NA	NA	TRBV29-1	CSVRGVLNTEAFF	TGCAGCGTTAGGGGAGTTTTAAACACTGAAGCTTTCTTT
TRBJ1-2	NA	NA	TRBV19	CASSPWGESADGYTF	TGTGCCAGTAGTCCGTGGGGTGAGTCCGCTGATGGCTACACCTTC
TRBJ2-5	NA	TRBD2	TRBV30	CAWSQRGGRETQYF	TGTGCCTGGAGCCAACGGGGGGGTCGAGAGACCCAGTACTTC
TRBJ1-1	NA	NA	TRBV28	CASSFPGLGKNTEAFF	TGTGCCAGCAGTTTTCCCGGGCTGGGGAAGAACACTGAAGCTTTCTTT
TRBJ2-2	NA	TRBD1	TRBV6-1	CASSAPGQGKTGELFF	TGTGCCAGCAGTGCCCCGGGACAGGGGAAAACCGGGGAGCTGTTTTTT